Listed below are T cell receptor beta chains from one sample, sequenced in a study of control samples from healthy donors and cancer patients. Profiled with immunoSEQ multiplex PCR; TCRdb holds only in-frame clones, not every one. The sample comprises 150,000 to 180,000 clones, just under 95% of which are singletons, and approximately 5.5% rests with the top ten. Sequenced input: blood. These receptors were taken from a man between 35 and 55 years old in good health. The CDR3 runs from the conserved cysteine through the conserved F or W. Fields, in order: J gene, clone size, V gene, D gene, CDR3 protein, CDR3 DNA. The D gene is left open where the match is weak. Clone size, where shown, is once, few, many, or a class for clones that have expanded.

J: TRBJ2-5; size: -; V: TRBV6-2/TRBV6-3; D: -; CDR3: CASSQGLIGTQETQYF; DNA: TGTGCCAGCAGCCAGGGCCTTATAGGGACCCAAGAGACCCAGTACTTC
J: TRBJ1-4; size: once; V: TRBV5-6; D: -; CDR3: CASSLSPTPGEKLFF; DNA: TGTGCCAGCAGCTTGTCTCCCACCCCTGGGGAAAAACTGTTTTTT
J: TRBJ1-2; size: -; V: TRBV25-1; D: -; CDR3: CASSEPTLGPDYGYTF; DNA: TGTGCCAGCAGTGAACCTACCCTCGGCCCCGACTATGGCTACACCTTC
J: TRBJ2-5; size: -; V: TRBV6-1; D: -; CDR3: CASSERVNAPSETQYF; DNA: TGTGCCAGCAGTGAAAGGGTGAATGCACCCTCGGAGACCCAGTACTTC
J: TRBJ1-2; size: -; V: TRBV2; D: -; CDR3: CASSEPGNRRFYGYTF; DNA: TGTGCCAGCAGTGAACCGGGGAACAGGCGCTTCTATGGCTACACCTTC
J: TRBJ1-4; size: -; V: TRBV6-5; D: TRBD1; CDR3: CASSTTGPGGEKLFF; DNA: TGTGCCAGCAGTACGACAGGGCCCGGGGGTGAAAAACTGTTTTTT
J: TRBJ1-1; size: -; V: TRBV5-1; D: -; CDR3: CASSLLGQTNTEAFF; DNA: TGCGCCAGCAGCTTGTTGGGGCAGACGAACACTGAAGCTTTCTTT
J: TRBJ2-1; size: once; V: TRBV5-5; D: TRBD2; CDR3: CASSLGLAGSYNEQFF; DNA: TGTGCCAGCAGCTTGGGGCTAGCGGGTTCCTACAATGAGCAGTTCTTC
J: TRBJ1-5; size: -; V: TRBV7-3; D: TRBD1; CDR3: CASSARTGGANQPQHF; DNA: TGTGCCAGCAGCGCCCGGACAGGGGGCGCGAATCAGCCCCAGCATTTT
J: TRBJ2-3; size: -; V: TRBV2; D: TRBD1; CDR3: CASRRQGSSTDTQYF; DNA: TGTGCCAGCAGAAGACAGGGGTCGAGCACAGATACGCAGTATTTT
J: TRBJ2-3; size: -; V: TRBV7-3; D: TRBD1; CDR3: CASSQDRGWDTQYF; DNA: TGTGCCAGCAGCCAAGACAGGGGTTGGGATACGCAGTATTTT
J: TRBJ2-1; size: -; V: TRBV3-1/TRBV3-2; D: TRBD2; CDR3: CASSQDWRERGGGDEQFF; DNA: TGTGCCAGCAGCCAAGATTGGAGGGAGCGGGGGGGCGGAGATGAGCAGTTCTTC
J: TRBJ1-1; size: -; V: TRBV4-1; D: -; CDR3: CASSPIGTEAFF; DNA: TGCGCCAGCAGCCCCATCGGCACTGAAGCTTTCTTT
J: TRBJ2-3; size: once; V: TRBV5-4; D: TRBD2; CDR3: CASSGSGGADTQYF; DNA: TGTGCCAGCAGCGGCAGCGGGGGGGCAGATACGCAGTATTTT
J: TRBJ2-2; size: -; V: TRBV5-1; D: TRBD1; CDR3: CASSLDRGPGELFF; DNA: TGCGCCAGCAGCTTGGACAGGGGGCCCGGGGAGCTGTTTTTT
J: TRBJ1-4; size: -; V: TRBV5-1; D: -; CDR3: CASSLAASTNEKLFF; DNA: TGCGCCAGCAGCTTAGCGGCTTCAACTAATGAAAAACTGTTTTTT
J: TRBJ1-2; size: few; V: TRBV18; D: TRBD1; CDR3: CASSQADRGLFHYGYTF; DNA: TGTGCCAGCTCACAGGCTGACAGGGGGCTTTTCCACTATGGCTACACCTTC
J: TRBJ1-5; size: once; V: TRBV19; D: -; CDR3: CASSFKDYNQPQHF; DNA: TGTGCCAGTAGTTTTAAAGATTACAATCAGCCCCAGCATTTT
J: TRBJ1-1; size: -; V: TRBV24-1; D: -; CDR3: CATSDNGDINTEAFF; DNA: TGTGCCACCAGTGACAACGGGGACATAAACACTGAAGCTTTCTTT
J: TRBJ1-2; size: -; V: TRBV7-2; D: TRBD1; CDR3: CASSTTGTVLYGYTF; DNA: TGTGCCAGCAGTACTACCGGGACAGTCCTGTATGGCTACACCTTC
J: TRBJ2-7; size: -; V: TRBV4-3; D: TRBD2; CDR3: CASSQVYGLAAYEQYF; DNA: TGCGCCAGCAGCCAAGTCTACGGACTAGCGGCCTACGAGCAGTACTTC
J: TRBJ1-5; size: -; V: TRBV19; D: -; CDR3: CASSIPGLGIQPQHF; DNA: TGTGCCAGTAGTATACCAGGGCTTGGTATTCAGCCCCAGCATTTT
J: TRBJ1-2; size: -; V: TRBV5-1; D: -; CDR3: CASSLQADYGYTF; DNA: TGCGCCAGCAGCTTGCAGGCCGACTATGGCTACACCTTC
J: TRBJ1-4; size: -; V: TRBV5-5; D: -; CDR3: CASSLTVLNEKLFF; DNA: TGTGCCAGCAGCTTGACAGTTCTTAATGAAAAACTGTTTTTT
J: TRBJ2-2; size: -; V: TRBV7-2; D: -; CDR3: CARRGAATGELFF; DNA: TGTGCCAGGAGAGGGGCCGCCACCGGGGAGCTGTTTTTT
J: TRBJ2-6; size: -; V: TRBV18; D: -; CDR3: CASSRGGSGANVLTF; DNA: TGTGCCAGCTCACGAGGAGGCTCTGGGGCCAACGTCCTGACTTTC
J: TRBJ1-1; size: -; V: TRBV2; D: -; CDR3: CASSAIAEAFF; DNA: TGTGCCAGCAGTGCCATCGCTGAAGCTTTCTTT
J: TRBJ1-2; size: -; V: TRBV12-5; D: TRBD1; CDR3: CASGQGQFYGYTF; DNA: TGTGCTAGTGGACAGGGACAGTTCTATGGCTACACCTTC
J: TRBJ1-2; size: -; V: TRBV12-3/TRBV12-4; D: -; CDR3: CAQEDIRGYTF; DNA: TGTGCGCAGGAGGATATCCGTGGCTACACCTTC
J: TRBJ1-1; size: -; V: TRBV4-1; D: -; CDR3: CASSSGRQNTEAFF; DNA: TGCGCCAGCAGCTCGGGACGGCAGAACACTGAAGCTTTCTTT
J: TRBJ2-7; size: -; V: TRBV10-1; D: TRBD2; CDR3: CASSEDPGLGEQYF; DNA: TGCGCCAGCAGTGAGGACCCTGGACTAGGCGAGCAGTACTTC
J: TRBJ2-2; size: -; V: TRBV5-5; D: -; CDR3: CASSTGRGGELFF; DNA: TGTGCCAGCAGTACAGGCCGGGGCGGGGAGCTGTTTTTT
J: TRBJ2-5; size: -; V: TRBV5-1; D: TRBD2; CDR3: CASSPGLAGGGETQYF; DNA: TGCGCCAGCAGCCCGGGACTAGCGGGGGGCGGGGAGACCCAGTACTTC
J: TRBJ2-1; size: -; V: TRBV7-9; D: TRBD2; CDR3: CASSPRGGGAANEQFF; DNA: TGTGCCAGCAGCCCCCGCGGGGGTGGTGCGGCCAATGAGCAGTTCTTC
J: TRBJ2-3; size: -; V: TRBV2; D: TRBD2; CDR3: CASSAGLAGNGDTQYF; DNA: TGTGCCAGCAGCGCGGGACTAGCGGGGAACGGAGATACGCAGTATTTT
J: TRBJ1-4; size: -; V: TRBV6-6; D: -; CDR3: CASSYSGQPNEKLFF; DNA: TGTGCCAGCAGTTACTCTGGCCAGCCTAATGAAAAACTGTTTTTT
J: TRBJ1-5; size: -; V: TRBV12-5; D: TRBD1; CDR3: CASASTGRVQPQHF; DNA: TGTGCTAGTGCCTCGACAGGGAGAGTTCAGCCCCAGCATTTT
J: TRBJ1-1; size: -; V: TRBV10-3; D: -; CDR3: CAISEYTNTEAFF; DNA: TGTGCCATCAGTGAGTACACTAACACTGAAGCTTTCTTT
J: TRBJ1-2; size: -; V: TRBV4-3; D: TRBD1; CDR3: CASSKRTGDNYGYTF; DNA: TGCGCCAGCAGCAAGCGGACAGGGGATAACTATGGCTACACCTTC
J: TRBJ1-1; size: -; V: TRBV5-1; D: -; CDR3: CASSLRGGAGVLAFF; DNA: TGCGCCAGCAGCCTGAGGGGGGGCGCCGGGGTCCTGGCTTTCTTT
J: TRBJ1-5; size: -; V: TRBV4-1; D: TRBD1; CDR3: CASSQLQGDNQPQHF; DNA: TGCGCCAGCAGCCAATTACAGGGGGACAATCAGCCCCAGCATTTT
J: TRBJ1-1; size: -; V: TRBV5-1; D: -; CDR3: CASKHTDIDTEAFF; DNA: TGCGCCAGCAAGCATACAGATATCGACACTGAAGCTTTCTTT
J: TRBJ1-2; size: -; V: TRBV10-3; D: TRBD1; CDR3: CATNEPGTGGHGYTF; DNA: TGTGCCACCAATGAACCTGGGACAGGGGGCCATGGCTACACCTTC
J: TRBJ2-1; size: -; V: TRBV4-1; D: -; CDR3: CASSTGTLNEQFF; DNA: TGCGCCAGCAGCACCGGGACTCTCAATGAGCAGTTCTTC
J: TRBJ2-1; size: -; V: TRBV7-2; D: TRBD1; CDR3: CASGGTGKYNEQFF; DNA: TGTGCCAGCGGAGGGACAGGCAAGTACAATGAGCAGTTCTTC
J: TRBJ1-6; size: -; V: TRBV6-1; D: -; CDR3: CASSEWQGSNSPLHF; DNA: TGTGCCAGCAGTGAATGGCAGGGATCTAATTCACCCCTCCACTTT
J: TRBJ2-7; size: -; V: TRBV11-2; D: -; CDR3: CASSLVQVVGEQYF; DNA: TGTGCCAGCAGCTTAGTTCAGGTGGTAGGCGAGCAGTACTTC
J: TRBJ1-2; size: -; V: TRBV7-6; D: -; CDR3: CASSLVEGTISGYTF; DNA: TGTGCCAGCAGCTTAGTCGAGGGTACGATTAGTGGCTACACCTTC
J: TRBJ2-7; size: -; V: TRBV19; D: -; CDR3: CASQTGQGPYEQYF; DNA: TGTGCCAGCCAGACGGGGCAGGGACCCTACGAGCAGTACTTC
J: TRBJ1-5; size: -; V: TRBV12-3/TRBV12-4; D: -; CDR3: CASSLGQGPQHF; DNA: TGTGCCAGCAGTTTAGGTCAGGGGCCCCAGCATTTT